This record concerns one T cell receptor (beta chain) sequence. Its antigen is still unknown. The data belong to a study of T-cell memory formation after mild COVID-19. Study-level information: The two donors had largely donor-specific TCR clusters.

Whole-study findings and limits: Contracting clones, day 15 to 85, had balanced CD4/CD8, and later expanders favored CD4+. Whether day 37 second-wave clones are SARS-CoV-2-specific was not confirmed.

CDR3 length: 13 amino acids. V was clipped by 8 bases and J by 2 bases, with 13 bases between them. Per germline, CDR1 MGHDK and CDR2 SYGVNS. 5'RACE with constant-segment primers yielded barcoded, UMI-tagged TCR alpha and TCR beta cDNA libraries. TCRdb recomputed calls from the 5' RACE reads with MiXCR, one row per CDR3 protein. The sample holds 550,000 to 700,000 distinct CDR3 sequences, roughly 17% seen once. The TCR originated in an adult woman who had mild COVID-19 (a few samples of this study predate the infection). Cell type and time point are not known. Material: PBMCs or a T cell subset sorted from them (not recorded which). The chain recombines TRBV25-1 with TRBJ2-7; D may be TRBD2 (5 bases). For the CDR3, the DNA is TGTGCCAGCGGTGTATCGGGAACCTACGAGCAGTACTTC. This encodes CASGVSGTYEQYF.